This record looks at one T cell receptor (beta chain) sequence and its context. Its antigen is as yet unknown. The record originates from a study of T cell repertoires in cytomegalovirus infection. Study-wide points: Ex vivo responses were dominated by HLA-C-restricted CMV-specific TCR beta clonotypes.

TCRdb fed the reads into MiXCR, producing one record per CDR3 protein. The sample consists of 450,000 to 600,000 distinct CDR3 sequences, about 42% of them appearing once. This receptor was taken from a human donor in good health (CMV status not recorded). Some clones in this sample may be carry-over from other donors' samples. The sequencing used cultured PBMCs, collected from culture after CMV antigen stimulation.

CDR3 region: CAGGTGDGYTF. CDR3 sequence (DNA): TGTGCCGGAGGGACAGGGGACGGCTACACCTTC. The rearrangement links TRBV2 to TRBJ1-2, with 10 bases matching TRBD1. CDR1 and CDR2 (germline): SNHLY, FYNNEI. The CDR3 loop spans 11 amino acids. The V and J ends lost 11 bases and 8 bases, in that order; junction bases with no gene match: 5.